These 2 T cell receptor beta chains originate from one sample sequenced in a study of cytomegalovirus exposure and HLA in healthy donors. The PCR ran on 60 Vbeta and 13 Jbeta primers. Libraries were prepared by immunoSEQ multiplex PCR; TCRdb keeps only in-frame clonotypes and omits some of them. The sample consists of 85,000 to 120,000 clones, around 75% of them appearing once. Sample: PBMCs. Every receptor here comes from a male donor in good health and CMV-seropositive.

V usage is TRBV6-5 and J usage is TRBJ1-1; no reliable D call. CDR1 is MNHEY, CDR2 SVGAGI, per germline. This CDR3 spans 13 amino acids. V lost 8 bases and J lost 1, with 11 bases in between. In DNA, the CDR3 is TGTGCCAGCGAGCGCCGGGGGAACACTGAAGCTTTCTTT. This gives the protein CASERRGNTEAFF.

The rearrangement uses TRBV5-6 and TRBJ2-3, with D maybe TRBD2 (6 bases). The V gene lost 3 bases and the J gene lost 6 bases, with 20 bases spanning the gap. This CDR3 region has 16 residues. Germline-derived CDR1 and CDR2 are SGHDT and YYEEEE. The CDR3 nucleotides are TGTGCCAGCAGCTGGGGGACTGCGCCAAGCGTGGATACGCAGTATTTT. This encodes CASSWGTAPSVDTQYF.